Below are 32 T cell receptor beta chains sequenced from a single sample in a study of PD-1 blockade in classical Hodgkin lymphoma. Relapse was seen in all patients after autologous stem cell transplantation, and brentuximab vedotin exposure was variable. TCRdb's copy holds only in-frame clones and misses some; the assay was immunoSEQ multiplex PCR. Of about 100,000 clones listed, 80% to 90% are singletons. Sequences were derived from peripheral blood mononuclear cells (PBMCs), sampled before the second cycle of nivolumab. The receptor set was obtained from a human donor with classical Hodgkin lymphoma.

The chain recombines TRBV7-8 with TRBJ2-1; D is unresolved. This CDR3 is 16 amino acids long. Trimming stripped 5 bases from V and 4 bases from J, with 18 bases between. Germline CDR1 reads SGHVS; CDR2 reads FQNEAQ. The CDR3 here is CASSLRAARRYNEQFF. The DNA of the CDR3 is TGTGCCAGCAGCCTACGCGCGGCTCGTCGGTACAATGAGCAGTTCTTC.

The V call is TRBV4-1, the J call TRBJ2-1, with TRBD1 as a possible D gene (6 bases). The CDR3 contains 17 residues. Trimming pared 0 bases from V and 8 bases from J, leaving 20 bases between. The V gene's germline CDR1 is MGHRA and CDR2 YSYEKL. CDR3 nucleotides: TGCGCCAGCAGCCAAGATCTAAGTGACAGGCCTCTTCATGAGCAGTTCTTC. Its translation is CASSQDLSDRPLHEQFF.

The CDR3 spells CASSLAGTGAYEQYF. For the CDR3, the DNA is TGTGCCAGCAGCTTGGCCGGAACAGGGGCCTACGAGCAGTACTTC. The J gene is TRBJ2-7, the V gene TRBV5-8; 7 bases agree with TRBD1. Trimming removed 0 bases from V and 2 bases from J; junction bases left unmatched: 5. Germline V CDR1 and CDR2: SGHTS, YDEGEE. The CDR3 is made up of 15 amino acids. Combining the CDR3 with reference TRBV5-8 and TRBJ2-7 gives the whole variable domain EAGVTQSPTHLIKTRGQQATLRCSPISGHTSVYWYQQALGLGLQFLLWYDEGEERNRGNFPPRFSGRQFPNYSSELNVNALELEDSALYLCASSLAGTGAYEQYFGPGTRLTVT.

This CDR3 is CASSFERTSGKETQYF. The CDR3 nucleotides are TGTGCCAGCAGTTTTGAGCGGACTAGCGGGAAAGAGACCCAGTACTTC. The chain uses TRBV28 and TRBJ2-5; 12 nucleotides agree with TRBD2. V lost 3 bases to trimming and J lost 3 bases; unmatched junction nucleotides: 5. The CDR3 totals 16 residues. CDR1 MDHEN and CDR2 SYDVKM come from the germline V gene.

This chain uses TRBV14 with TRBJ2-1, with 9 bases matching TRBD2. The CDR3 has 15 residues. V shed 4 bases and J 0 bases; nucleotides not matched to a gene: 1. The germline gives CDR1 SGHDN, CDR2 FVKESK. CDR3 DNA sequence: TGTGCCAGCAGCCCAGCGGGGGGCTCCTACAATGAGCAGTTCTTC. It yields the protein CASSPAGGSYNEQFF. Combining the CDR3 with reference TRBV14 and TRBJ2-1 gives the whole variable domain EAGVTQFPSHSVIEKGQTVTLRCDPISGHDNLYWYRRVMGKEIKFLLHFVKESKQDESGMPNNRFLAERTGGTYSTLKVQPAELEDSGVYFCASSPAGGSYNEQFFGPGTRLTVL.

V is TRBV29-1 and J is TRBJ2-4; TRBD2 is a possible D gene (5 bases). The CDR3 runs 16 residues. Deletions cut 2 bases from V and 4 bases from J, with 18 bases between. The V gene's germline CDR1 is SQVTM and CDR2 ANQGSEA. CDR3 in DNA: TGCAGCGTTGAATTCCGGGGAGCCTTGATTAAAAACATTCAGTACTTC. Translated: CSVEFRGALIKNIQYF.

CDR3 protein: CASRLNSGQLYEQYF. CDR3 DNA: TGTGCCAGCAGACTAAACAGCGGCCAACTCTACGAGCAGTACTTC. The J gene is TRBJ2-7, the V gene TRBV7-9, with D tentatively TRBD2 (5 bases). The ends were cut back, 6 bases at V and 3 bases at J, with 18 bases in the middle. The CDR3 is 15 residues long. Germline-derived CDR1 and CDR2 are SEHNR and FQNEAQ (reference sequence).

The chain is built from TRBV6-5 and TRBJ2-3, with D possibly TRBD2 on 5 matching bases. From germline, CDR1 is MNHEY and CDR2 SVGAGI. The CDR3 extends over 13 amino acids. The ends were cut back, 6 bases at V and 2 bases at J, with 9 bases in the middle. CDR3 sequence (DNA): TGTGCCAGCAGCAGCGACTACACAGATACGCAGTATTTT. Encoded protein: CASSSDYTDTQYF.

The genes are TRBV5-8 and TRBJ2-1, with 13 bases identical to TRBD2. The CDR3 runs to 15 residues. Germline V gene lookup returns CDR1 SGHTS and CDR2 YDEGEE. V shed 4 bases, J shed 6 bases, and the junction held 4 bases outside the gene matches. CDR3 nucleotide sequence: TGTGCCAGCAGCCCGACTAGCGGGAGGCCCAATGAGCAGTTCTTC. Amino acids: CASSPTSGRPNEQFF.

With regard to this clone: The junction and the germline gene differ at one end; a read error may be behind it. V usage is TRBV7-2 and J usage is TRBJ2-2; D might be TRBD2 (6 bases). The CDR3 sequence is 17 residues long. Germline V gene sequence: CDR1 SGHTA, CDR2 FQGNSA. CDR3 sequence reads: CASSLAFGTTNTGELFF. The CDR3 DNA is TGTGCCAGCAGCCTAGCGTTTGGGACGACTAACACCGGGGAGCTGTTTTTT.

This clone appeared a single time. V gene TRBV19 combines with J gene TRBJ2-1, with 8 nucleotides matching TRBD2. The junction had 4 bases not matched to a gene; V was cut back by 3 bases and J by 0 bases. The length of the CDR3 is 16 residues. Germline values: CDR1 LNHDA, CDR2 SQIVND (reference sequence). The CDR3 loop reads CASSISLAASYNEQFF. The DNA of the CDR3 is TGTGCCAGTAGTATTTCACTAGCGGCCTCCTACAATGAGCAGTTCTTC.

This clone was observed once. The V gene is TRBV7-2, the J gene TRBJ2-7; no reliable D call. V dropped 3 bases and J dropped 9 bases, with 12 bases sitting between them. This CDR3 region has 12 residues. Germline CDR1 SGHTA, CDR2 FQGNSA. As DNA, the CDR3 is TGTGCCAGCAGCTTCGCCTCGGGCGTGCAGTACTTC. It is translated as CASSFASGVQYF.

The CDR3: CASSLAVWEGRGEQFF. DNA of the CDR3: TGTGCCAGCAGCTTAGCCGTCTGGGAGGGCAGAGGTGAGCAGTTCTTC. The chain employs TRBV7-6 and TRBJ2-1, with TRBD2 identical over 7 bases. J lost 9 bases, V lost 0 bases, and 11 bases had no gene match. This CDR3 has 16 amino acids. From germline, CDR1 is SGHVS and CDR2 FNYEAQ.

In DNA form, the CDR3 reads TGTGCCTCCCGGGGGGTCCTCTACTCCTACGAGCAGTACTTC. It is translated as CASRGVLYSYEQYF. The V and J genes are TRBV30 and TRBJ2-7, with TRBD2 identical over 7 bases. V gave up 7 bases and J gave up 0 bases; unmatched junction bases: 9. The CDR3 consists of 14 residues. Per germline, CDR1 GTSNPN and CDR2 SVGIG (reference sequence).

The chain joins TRBV15 to TRBJ2-7, with D unresolved. The CDR3 loop spans 12 amino acids. Germline V gene data show CDR1 as LNHNV and CDR2 as YYDKDF (reference sequence). V was trimmed by 0 bases and J by 3 bases, leaving 3 bases between them. Here the CDR3 DNA reads TGTGCCACCAGCAGAGATAGCTACGAGCAGTACTTC. This translates into CATSRDSYEQYF.

This clone has only one observation. The V and J genes are TRBV5-1 and TRBJ2-3, with D maybe TRBD1 (5 bases). CDR1 SGHRS and CDR2 YFSETQ come from the germline V gene. Between the trimmed V and J ends, which lost 0 bases and 4 bases, there was a span of 6 bases. The CDR3 length is 13 residues. CDR3 sequence: CASSLVGPDTQYF. CDR3 DNA: TGCGCCAGCAGCTTGGTGGGGCCAGATACGCAGTATTTT.

The V call is TRBV5-1, the J call TRBJ1-6; 10 nucleotides align to TRBD1. Trimming removed 4 bases from V and 8 bases from J; junction bases left unmatched: 3. Germline loops: CDR1 SGHRS, CDR2 YFSETQ. The CDR3 is 14 residues long. CDR3 DNA sequence: TGCGCCAGCAGCGAAGGGACAGGGGATTCACCCCTCCACTTT. Translated, it gives CASSEGTGDSPLHF.

This clone came up a few times. The chain carries TRBV5-1 and TRBJ1-2; D uncertain. Trimming removed 1 base from V and 3 bases from J, with 19 bases in between. The CDR3 contains 17 residues. The germline V gene encodes CDR1 SGHRS and CDR2 YFSETQ. The CDR3 sequence: CASSLPDLMTSHYGYTF. The CDR3 region has the DNA TGCGCCAGCAGCTTGCCTGACCTTATGACAAGTCACTATGGCTACACCTTC.

J is TRBJ2-7 and V is TRBV4-2, with 7 bases aligning to TRBD2. V shed 1 base, J shed 8 bases, and the junction held 2 bases outside the gene matches. Germline V gives CDR1 LGHNA, CDR2 YNFKEQ. This CDR3 is built from 12 residues. CDR3 protein: CASSQGLAKQYF. The CDR3 DNA reads TGTGCCAGCAGCCAAGGACTAGCTAAGCAGTACTTC.

The V call is TRBV27, the J call TRBJ2-6, with no clear D. V shed 5 bases and J shed 2 bases, with 13 bases lying between them. Germline CDR1 is MNHEY and CDR2 is SMNVEV (reference sequence). This CDR3 is 16 amino acids long. For the CDR3, the DNA is TGTGCCAGCAGTCGGCCGGTGAGCGCTGGGGCCAACGTCCTGACTTTC. It translates to CASSRPVSAGANVLTF.

CDR3 amino acids: CASSLQTPNTEAFF. The CDR3 region has the DNA TGTGCCAGCAGCTTGCAGACTCCGAACACTGAAGCTTTCTTT. The gene calls are TRBV2 and TRBJ1-1, with unresolved D. Deletions cut 6 bases from V and 1 base from J, with 12 bases between. This CDR3 contains 14 residues. The germline V gene encodes CDR1 SNHLY and CDR2 FYNNEI. The complete variable domain, with remaining parts taken from reference TRBV2 and TRBJ1-1, reads EPEVTQTPSHQVTQMGQEVILRCVPISNHLYFYWYRQILGQKVEFLVSFYNNEISEKSEIFDDQFSVERPDGSNFTLKIRSTKLEDSAMYFCASSLQTPNTEAFFGQGTRLTVV.

V and J are TRBV19 and TRBJ1-1; D might be TRBD1 (5 bases). Deletions cut 9 bases from V and 4 bases from J, with 15 bases between. Germline lookup yields CDR1 LNHDA and CDR2 SQIVND (reference sequence). There are 13 residues in the CDR3. The CDR3 here is CASITGTTTEAFF. The CDR3 DNA reads TGTGCCAGCATAACCGGGACGACCACTGAAGCTTTCTTT.

The chain carries TRBV11-2 and TRBJ2-1, with D perhaps assigned TRBD1 or TRBD2 (5 bases each). Trimming removed 6 bases from V and 8 bases from J, with 20 bases in between. The CDR3 covers 15 residues. From germline, CDR1 is SGHAT and CDR2 FQNNGV. CDR3: CASRYNHLQGDEQFF. As DNA, the CDR3 is TGTGCCAGCAGATATAACCACCTCCAGGGAGATGAGCAGTTCTTC. Full variable domain (outside the CDR3, taken from reference TRBV11-2 and TRBJ2-1): EAGVAQSPRYKIIEKRQSVAFWCNPISGHATLYWYQQILGQGPKLLIQFQNNGVVDDSQLPKDRFSAERLKGVDSTLKIQPAKLEDSAVYLCASRYNHLQGDEQFFGPGTRLTVL.

The chain employs TRBV5-1 and TRBJ2-1; weak D call: TRBD1 (5 bases). The CDR3 contains 15 residues. Per the germline V gene, CDR1 is SGHRS and CDR2 is YFSETQ. The ends were cut back, 1 base at V and 2 bases at J, with 10 bases in the middle. CDR3 in DNA: TGCGCCAGCAGCTTGTACCAGGGCCCCTACAATGAGCAGTTCTTC. This sequence encodes CASSLYQGPYNEQFF.

The V gene is TRBV4-3, the J gene TRBJ2-1, with TRBD2 as a possible D gene (5 bases). V lost 4 bases, J lost 4 bases, and 11 bases lay in between. The CDR3 is made up of 14 amino acids. Germline loops: CDR1 LGHNA, CDR2 YSLEER. The CDR3 here is CASSRYRGYNEQFF. As DNA, the CDR3 is TGCGCCAGCAGCCGATACCGGGGTTACAATGAGCAGTTCTTC.

The CDR3 reads CASSLLAMGAGYEQYF. Here the CDR3 DNA reads TGTGCCAGCAGCTTGTTGGCCATGGGGGCGGGTTACGAGCAGTACTTC. The V call is TRBV5-8, the J call TRBJ2-7; the D gene is possibly TRBD1 (6 bases). The CDR3 consists of 16 residues. CDR1 is SGHTS, CDR2 YDEGEE, per germline. Trimming removed 1 base from V and 4 bases from J, with 18 bases in between.

The chain's CDR3 is CASSFIDRGETQYF. CDR3 nucleotides: TGTGCCAGCAGCTTCATCGACAGGGGAGAGACCCAGTACTTC. This chain links TRBV5-4 with TRBJ2-5; 8 bases match TRBD1. CDR3 length equals 14 residues. The junction had 4 bases not matched to a gene; V was cut back by 2 bases and J by 4 bases. The V gene's germline CDR1 is SGHNT and CDR2 YYREEE (reference sequence).

The rearrangement joins TRBV2 to TRBJ2-1, with D possibly being TRBD1 or TRBD2 (5 bases each). V was pared by 9 bases and J by 3 bases, with 15 bases between. Germline lookup yields CDR1 SNHLY and CDR2 FYNNEI. The CDR3 length is 14 residues. The CDR3: CASKGTEFYNEQFF. CDR3 in DNA: TGTGCCAGTAAGGGGACGGAATTCTACAATGAGCAGTTCTTC.

This chain connects TRBV6-5 to TRBJ2-7, with 13 positions matching TRBD2. V lost 2 bases to trimming and J lost 7 bases; unmatched junction nucleotides: 8. The CDR3 extends over 16 amino acids. Germline assignment: CDR1 MNHEY and CDR2 SVGAGI. CDR3 in DNA: TGTGCCAGCAGTTACCAACTAGCGGGAGGGTTAGGGGAGCAGTACTTC. As protein: CASSYQLAGGLGEQYF.

This clone appeared a single time. V and J are TRBV27 and TRBJ2-1, with D possibly matching TRBD2 (5 bases). The V gene's germline CDR1 is MNHEY and CDR2 SMNVEV (reference sequence). Trimming shortened V by 3 bases and J by 3 bases, and 12 bases separated the two germline ends. This CDR3 is 15 amino acids long. CDR3 coding DNA: TGTGCCAGCAGTTTGGAGGAGGCCCTCTACAATGAGCAGTTCTTC. This translates into CASSLEEALYNEQFF.

The J gene is TRBJ1-2, the V gene TRBV9; tentatively, D is TRBD1 (6 bases). The CDR3 is 15 amino acids. Germline CDR1 and CDR2: SGDLS and YYNGEE. The V and J ends lost 2 bases and 9 bases respectively, with 20 bases between them. The CDR3 region has the DNA TGTGCCAGCAGCGTGACGACAGGAGGGAATTCGCGCTACACCTTC. It translates to CASSVTTGGNSRYTF.

CDR3 residues: CASSYMGSTDTQYF. The CDR3 DNA is TGTGCCAGCAGTTACATGGGTAGCACAGATACGCAGTATTTT. This sequence joins TRBV6-5 and TRBJ2-3; the D is unclear. Germline V lookup: CDR1 MNHEY, CDR2 SVGAGI. The CDR3 contains 14 residues. V was clipped by 2 bases and J by 0 bases, with 6 bases between them.